Sequencing of this T cell receptor beta chain was carried out in a study of blood T cells in healthy people across ages. Overall study results and limits: A roughly linear fall in TCR beta diversity per million T cells was seen with increasing age.

Comments on this clonotype: Its antigen is undetermined.

A sample-barcoded 5' primer and a J-beta primer mix were used in a second PCR of roughly 7 to 11 cycles. TCRdb fed the 5' RACE reads into MiXCR, producing one record per CDR3 protein. The table shows some 940,000 distinct CDR3 sequences, with 25% to 30% occurring only once. The sample was also linked to a second study, of T cells of mothers and their children.

This clonotype was sampled from a woman aged 40 to 50 in good health. The sample consisted of blood.

The chain's CDR3 is CASSLGASNTEAFF. In DNA form, the CDR3 reads TGCGCCAGCAGCTTGGGGGCCTCGAACACTGAAGCTTTCTTT. This rearrangement joins TRBV5-1 to TRBJ1-1; D not resolved. The ends were cut back, 0 bases at V and 1 base at J, with 7 bases in the middle. The CDR3 length is 14 residues. CDR1 SGHRS and CDR2 YFSETQ come from the germline V gene.